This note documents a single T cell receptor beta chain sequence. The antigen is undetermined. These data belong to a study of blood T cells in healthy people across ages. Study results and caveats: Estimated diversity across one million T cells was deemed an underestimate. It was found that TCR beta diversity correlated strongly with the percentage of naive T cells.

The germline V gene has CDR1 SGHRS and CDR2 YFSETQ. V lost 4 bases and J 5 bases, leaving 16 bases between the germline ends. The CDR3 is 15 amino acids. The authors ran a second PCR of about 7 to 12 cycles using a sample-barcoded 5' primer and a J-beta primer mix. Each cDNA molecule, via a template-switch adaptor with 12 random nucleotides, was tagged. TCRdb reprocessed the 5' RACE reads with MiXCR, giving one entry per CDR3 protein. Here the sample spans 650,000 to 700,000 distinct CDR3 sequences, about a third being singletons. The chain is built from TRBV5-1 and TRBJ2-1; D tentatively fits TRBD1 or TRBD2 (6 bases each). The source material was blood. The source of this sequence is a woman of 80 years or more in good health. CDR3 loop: CASSPGAQGNNEQFF. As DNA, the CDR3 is TGCGCCAGCAGCCCGGGAGCTCAGGGGAACAATGAGCAGTTCTTC.